A selection of T cell receptor beta chains follows, all from one sample in a study of Ad26.COV2.S vaccination and SARS-CoV-2 variants. The data were produced by immunoSEQ multiplex PCR, yet TCRdb's version contains in-frame clones alone and is incomplete. This sample carries hundreds of thousands of clones, 92% of them seen once, and the ten largest clones take about 3.8%. Sequencing was performed on peripheral blood, taken after recovery from COVID-19. The origin of the receptors is a human donor who had recovered from COVID-19. Both conserved end residues are part of each CDR3.

cdr3_aa: CASSPLSAGELFF
v_call: TRBV6-5

cdr3_aa: CASSEAYEQYF
v_call: TRBV2

cdr3_aa: CATSLDGGTPYTF
v_call: TRBV24-1

cdr3_aa: CASSQGVAGRQETQYF
v_call: TRBV3-1/TRBV3-2

cdr3_aa: CASSYAGGNTEAFF
v_call: TRBV6-5

cdr3_aa: CASSQGAVLTDTQYF
v_call: TRBV4-3

cdr3_aa: CASSGQTPRQGEKLFF
v_call: TRBV9

cdr3_aa: CASSYSTGSSNSPLHF
v_call: TRBV6-5

cdr3_aa: CASSQHRQGANGYTF
v_call: TRBV14

cdr3_aa: CASSQALGTGSNTGELFF
v_call: TRBV3-1/TRBV3-2

cdr3_aa: CATSIGVSGTDTQYF
v_call: TRBV15

cdr3_aa: CASSLADRGNYGYTF
v_call: TRBV7-6

cdr3_aa: CSASRGAGSEKLFF
v_call: TRBV20-1

cdr3_aa: CASRPGTSRSNEQFF
v_call: TRBV14

cdr3_aa: CASSYQGVHEQFF
v_call: TRBV6-6

cdr3_aa: CASSRGGLAGGEETQYF
v_call: TRBV4-1

cdr3_aa: CASSGGGGIQPQHF
v_call: TRBV6-1

cdr3_aa: CSVVGQGRNTEAFF
v_call: TRBV29-1

cdr3_aa: CASSRQGPNTEAFF
v_call: TRBV18

cdr3_aa: CASSEGPAKNIQYF
v_call: TRBV25-1

cdr3_aa: CASSLSSSNQPQHF
v_call: TRBV27

cdr3_aa: CASSVTGRAVLTF
v_call: TRBV9

cdr3_aa: CASTGVNNYGYTF
v_call: TRBV27

cdr3_aa: CASSPEAGVAYEQYF
v_call: TRBV18

cdr3_aa: CASSPGGGSNQPQHF
v_call: TRBV27

cdr3_aa: CASSPQGNGYTF
v_call: TRBV11-2

cdr3_aa: CSVREGSGANVLTF
v_call: TRBV29-1

cdr3_aa: CASSLPGGNQPQHF
v_call: TRBV5-5

cdr3_aa: CAIRDSGRGTEAFF
v_call: TRBV10-3

cdr3_aa: CASSSGTDEKLFF
v_call: TRBV5-6

cdr3_aa: CATQGGAGYNEQFF
v_call: TRBV10-3

cdr3_aa: CASSPRRGKTGELFF
v_call: TRBV19

cdr3_aa: CASSYEGGRQNIQYF
v_call: TRBV6-5

cdr3_aa: CASSKVTSGGPSHNEQFF
v_call: TRBV7-2

cdr3_aa: CASSPGNNSPLHF
v_call: TRBV5-5

cdr3_aa: CAISADKRAQFF
v_call: TRBV10-3

cdr3_aa: CASVQTGERAGYTF
v_call: TRBV12-5

cdr3_aa: CASSPLVPVSGNTIYF
v_call: TRBV4-2